Sequencing of this TCR beta chain was carried out in a study of blood T cell repertoires in COVID-19. After removal of 6 bases from V and 2 bases from J, the junction contained 7 bases not matched to a gene. The germline gives CDR1 LNHNV, CDR2 YYDKDF (reference sequence). This CDR3 has 15 amino acids. The study drew participants aged about 18 to 95 years from fewer than 30 US areas. Measured with immunoSEQ multiplex PCR; TCRdb has only the in-frame clones, and not every one. The data contain around 290,000 clones, roughly nine tenths of them seen just once; the ten biggest clones take up about 2.6%. This sequence joins TRBV15 and TRBJ2-5, with 9 nucleotides matching TRBD2. The source material was PBMCs or T cells enriched from blood (not recorded which). The TCR comes from a woman aged 18-29 years who had recovered from COVID-19. The CDR3 sequence: CATSDGLALQETQYF. Written as DNA, the CDR3 is TGTGCCACCAGTGACGGACTAGCGTTACAAGAGACCCAGTACTTC.